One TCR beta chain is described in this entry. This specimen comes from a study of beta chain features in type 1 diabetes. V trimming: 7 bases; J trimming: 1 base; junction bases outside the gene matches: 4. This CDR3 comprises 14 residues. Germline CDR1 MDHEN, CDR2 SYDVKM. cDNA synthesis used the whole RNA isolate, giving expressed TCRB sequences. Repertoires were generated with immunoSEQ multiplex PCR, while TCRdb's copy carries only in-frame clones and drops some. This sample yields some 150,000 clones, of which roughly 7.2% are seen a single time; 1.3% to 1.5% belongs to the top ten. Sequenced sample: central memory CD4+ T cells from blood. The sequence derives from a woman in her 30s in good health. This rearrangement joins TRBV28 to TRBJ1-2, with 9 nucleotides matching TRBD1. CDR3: CASTTGGDNYGYTF. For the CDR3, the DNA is TGTGCCAGCACTACAGGGGGCGATAACTATGGCTACACCTTC.